These 17 T cell receptor beta chains were all obtained from the same sample, sequenced in a study of cytomegalovirus exposure and HLA in healthy donors. With 60 Vbeta and 13 Jbeta primers, the PCR was carried out. Profiled with immunoSEQ multiplex PCR; TCRdb holds only in-frame clones, not every one. The profile shows 100,000 to 150,000 clones, 82% of them singletons. Material: PBMCs. The origin of the receptors is a male donor in good health and CMV-seropositive.

The chain combines TRBV10-3 with TRBJ2-5; unclear D gene. The CDR3 sequence is 14 residues long. Germline CDR1 and CDR2: ENHRY and SYGVKD. Trimming took 2 bases from V and 0 from J, leaving 7 bases between them. As DNA, the CDR3 is TGTGCCATCAGTGAGGGGCCTAACCAAGAGACCCAGTACTTC. Translation: CAISEGPNQETQYF.

V is TRBV4-3 and J is TRBJ2-3, with TRBD2 matching 10 bases. The CDR3 is 16 amino acids. After removal of 0 bases from V and 4 bases from J, the junction contained 4 bases not matched to a gene. Germline CDR1 is LGHNA and CDR2 is YSLEER. CDR3 in DNA: TGCGCCAGCAGCCAAGACGGAGCGGGAGGGGCAGATACGCAGTATTTT. It yields the protein CASSQDGAGGADTQYF.

The rearrangement links TRBV7-2 to TRBJ2-1; D gene uncertain. The CDR3 length is 13 residues. CDR1 and CDR2 from the germline V gene are SGHTA and FQGNSA. V was cut by 5 bases and J by 6 bases, with 11 bases left in between. The CDR3 spells CASSPPNANEQFF. CDR3 in DNA: TGTGCCAGCAGCCCCCCTAACGCCAATGAGCAGTTCTTC.

The chain links TRBV7-9 to TRBJ2-3, with no clear D. The length of the CDR3 is 14 residues. Between the trimmed V and J ends, which lost 2 bases and 5 bases, there was a span of 11 bases. CDR1 and CDR2 (germline): SEHNR, FQNEAQ (reference sequence). The CDR3 DNA reads TGTGCCAGCAGCTTAACGGCAGGCATAGATACGCAGTATTTT. Amino acids: CASSLTAGIDTQYF.

The rearrangement joins TRBV10-1 to TRBJ2-5, with 9 bases aligning to TRBD2. Germline CDR1 WNHNN, CDR2 SYGVQD (reference sequence). The CDR3 spans 16 residues. Trimming cost V 8 bases and J 6 bases; bases outside gene matches: 16. This chain's CDR3 is CASFTKAGGRGQTQYF. For the CDR3, the DNA is TGCGCCAGCTTTACTAAGGCGGGAGGGCGGGGGCAGACCCAGTACTTC.

The genes are TRBV9 and TRBJ2-7; 7 positions match TRBD1. Germline values: CDR1 SGDLS, CDR2 YYNGEE. The junction had 2 bases not matched to a gene; V was cut back by 0 bases and J by 2 bases. The CDR3 contains 14 residues. The CDR3 coding sequence is TGTGCCAGCAGCGTAGGGACAGGTGCCTACGAGCAGTACTTC. This translates into CASSVGTGAYEQYF. The full variable domain, with the rest looked up from reference TRBV9 and TRBJ2-7, is DSGVTQTPKHLITATGQRVTLRCSPRSGDLSVYWYQQSLDQGLQFLIQYYNGEERAKGNILERFSAQQFPDLHSELNLSSLELGDSALYFCASSVGTGAYEQYFGPGTRLTVT.

This chain joins TRBV5-4 and TRBJ1-3; D is possibly TRBD1 (5 bases). Germline-derived CDR1 and CDR2 are SGHNT and YYREEE (reference sequence). The V and J ends lost 3 bases and 8 bases respectively, with 15 bases between them. The CDR3 sequence is 14 residues long. The CDR3 loop is CASSSKGGADTIYF. The CDR3 bases are TGTGCCAGCAGCTCCAAAGGCGGGGCGGACACCATATATTTT.

This chain links TRBV19 with TRBJ1-1; perhaps TRBD1 as D (6 bases). CDR3 size: 16 residues. Germline CDR1 is LNHDA and CDR2 is SQIVND (reference sequence). Trimming shortened V by 8 bases and J by 4 bases, and 23 bases separated the two germline ends. CDR3 in amino acids: CASRRQVGGWGTEAFF. CDR3 DNA sequence: TGTGCCAGTCGCCGACAAGTAGGGGGTTGGGGCACTGAAGCTTTCTTT.

This clone came up once. CDR3 residues: CASSPELPGQNSPLHF. CDR3 nucleotides: TGTGCCAGCTCACCAGAATTGCCAGGGCAAAACTCACCCCTCCACTTT. The chain employs TRBV18 and TRBJ1-6, with a possible D match to TRBD1 (5 bases). The CDR3 extends over 16 amino acids. CDR1 and CDR2 from the germline V gene are KGHSH and LQKENI. The V end lost 2 bases, the J end lost 10 bases, and 18 bases lay between the germline ends.

This clone came up a few times. The chain carries TRBV28 and TRBJ1-6, with a tentative D call TRBD1 (6 bases). The CDR3 contains 14 residues. Trimming stripped 3 bases from V and 7 bases from J, with 10 bases between. The V gene's germline CDR1 is MDHEN and CDR2 SYDVKM. Here the CDR3 reads CASSFVRGNSPLHF. In DNA, the CDR3 is TGTGCCAGCAGTTTTGTGAGGGGGAATTCACCCCTCCACTTT.

The chain has TRBV29-1 and TRBJ1-2; 10 bases agree with TRBD1. Losses at the gene ends were 4 bases for V and 9 bases for J; bases not matched to a gene: 11. Germline lookup yields CDR1 SQVTM and CDR2 ANQGSEA. The CDR3 runs to 14 residues. The CDR3 spells CSVGQGAGGISYTF. CDR3 DNA sequence: TGCAGCGTTGGACAGGGGGCCGGAGGGATCAGCTACACCTTC.

The V and J genes are TRBV20-1 and TRBJ2-7; D not resolved. Germline CDR1 DFQATT, CDR2 SNEGSKA (reference sequence). V was trimmed by 2 bases and J by 7 bases, leaving 9 bases between them. CDR3 length: 11 residues. The CDR3 loop is CSARSPREQYF. For the CDR3, the DNA is TGCAGTGCTAGAAGCCCCCGGGAGCAGTACTTC.

V and J are TRBV29-1 and TRBJ2-5; no firm D call. Germline CDR1 is SQVTM and CDR2 is ANQGSEA. This CDR3 has 19 amino acids. V was trimmed by 8 bases and J by 1 base, leaving 32 bases between them. CDR3 loop: CSPTVRPPREERSQETQYF. Written as DNA, the CDR3 is TGCAGCCCCACCGTGCGCCCCCCACGCGAGGAGAGAAGCCAAGAGACCCAGTACTTC.

The chain recombines TRBV9 with TRBJ2-7; tentatively, D is TRBD1 (8 bases). CDR3 size: 15 residues. V dropped 4 bases and J dropped 3 bases, with 17 bases sitting between them. CDR1 is SGDLS, CDR2 YYNGEE, per germline. CDR3 region: CASSPDTGGGYEQYF. For the CDR3, the DNA is TGTGCCAGCAGCCCTGATACAGGGGGGGGCTACGAGCAGTACTTC.

The chain recombines TRBV28 with TRBJ2-1; the match to TRBD2 covers 9 bases. Unmatched junction bases numbered 4, after V lost 5 bases and J lost 2 bases. Germline CDR1 MDHEN, CDR2 SYDVKM. CDR3 length equals 15 residues. The DNA for the CDR3 is TGTGCCAGCAGTACCCGGACTAGCGCCTACAATGAGCAGTTCTTC. It is translated as CASSTRTSAYNEQFF.

The chain has TRBV7-8 and TRBJ2-1; no clear D gene. V lost 5 bases to trimming and J lost 4 bases, with 15 bases between them. The germline V gene has CDR1 SGHVS and CDR2 FQNEAQ. The CDR3 totals 15 residues. In DNA form, the CDR3 reads TGTGCCAGCAGCCGGTCTCCCGCAAAATACAATGAGCAGTTCTTC. This sequence encodes CASSRSPAKYNEQFF.

V usage is TRBV9 and J usage is TRBJ2-3, with D uncertain. CDR1 is SGDLS and CDR2 is YYNGEE in the germline V gene. Trimming stripped 4 bases from V and 0 bases from J, with 12 bases between. This CDR3 has 15 residues. The CDR3 spells CASSPRGPSTDTQYF. The CDR3 DNA is TGTGCCAGCAGCCCGAGAGGCCCTAGCACAGATACGCAGTATTTT.